The rows below give T cell receptor beta chains drawn from one sample of a study of shared clonotypes between healthy human individuals. Profiling relied on immunoSEQ multiplex PCR, and the TCRdb table lists in-frame clones only, not all of them. Counted here are about 2,500,000 clones, around nine tenths occurring once; the ten biggest clones make up over 0.12%. The material sequenced was naive CD4+ T cells sorted from blood. All receptors derive from a young man in good health. CDR3s include the opening cysteine and the closing phenylalanine or tryptophan. The D gene is left open where the match is weak. Part of the rows lack a size; the others show once, few, many or a class for expanded clones.

-,TRBV19,TRBJ1-1,TRBD1,CASSIGRGQGPNTEAFF,TGTGCCAGTAGTATAGGAAGGGGGCAGGGACCGAACACTGAAGCTTTCTTT
once,TRBV6-9,TRBJ2-3,TRBD2,CASSYSTFRGGRPGTDTQYF,TGTGCCAGCAGTTATTCGACCTTCCGCGGGGGGCGTCCTGGGACAGATACGCAGTATTTT
-,TRBV20-1,TRBJ1-2,-,CSARGDYGYTF,TGCAGTGCTAGAGGCGACTATGGCTACACCTTC
-,TRBV19,TRBJ2-1,-,CASSPRESNEQFF,TGTGCCAGTAGTCCCAGGGAATCCAATGAGCAGTTCTTC
-,TRBV9,TRBJ2-7,-,CASSLDSSGEQYF,TGTGCCAGCAGCTTAGACAGTTCAGGCGAGCAGTACTTC
-,TRBV28,TRBJ1-5,-,CASSLRRAEQPQHF,TGTGCCAGCAGTCTTAGGCGGGCGGAGCAGCCCCAGCATTTT
few,TRBV6-4,TRBJ1-1,TRBD1,CASSSTGGLAEAFF,TGTGCCAGCAGCTCGACAGGGGGGTTGGCTGAAGCTTTCTTT
-,TRBV7-9,TRBJ1-2,TRBD1,CASSLAGQGAAGYTF,TGTGCCAGCAGCTTAGCGGGGCAGGGGGCAGCTGGCTACACCTTC
-,TRBV7-9,TRBJ2-1,-,CASSQGPYNEQFF,TGTGCCAGCAGCCAGGGACCTTACAATGAGCAGTTCTTC
-,TRBV11-2,TRBJ2-1,TRBD2,CASSSSGTRNYNEQFF,TGTGCCAGCAGCTCCTCCGGGACTAGGAACTACAATGAGCAGTTCTTC
-,TRBV6-4,TRBJ1-2,-,CASSPNRGSNYGYTF,TGTGCCAGCAGCCCCAATCGGGGGTCTAACTATGGCTACACCTTC
-,TRBV9,TRBJ1-1,-,CASSVLVENTEAFF,TGTGCCAGCAGCGTATTGGTAGAGAACACTGAAGCTTTCTTT
-,TRBV9,TRBJ1-4,TRBD1,CASSLHRNRGPNEKLFF,TGTGCCAGCAGCCTCCACCGGAACAGGGGGCCTAATGAAAAACTGTTTTTT
once,TRBV6-1,TRBJ2-7,-,CASRVQLSEQYF,TGTGCCAGCAGGGTACAACTGTCCGAGCAGTACTTC
-,TRBV20-1,TRBJ1-2,-,CSASLSGYTF,TGCAGTGCTAGTCTCAGCGGCTACACCTTC
once,TRBV6-6,TRBJ2-7,-,CASSYGHGSYEQYF,TGTGCCAGCAGTTACGGACACGGTTCCTACGAGCAGTACTTC
-,TRBV2,TRBJ2-7,-,CASHREAWSYEQYF,TGTGCCAGTCACAGGGAGGCTTGGTCCTACGAGCAGTACTTC